This TCR beta chain was found in a study of blood T cell repertoires in COVID-19. About the study: Researchers got acute and convalescent COVID-19 samples from the United States, Italy and Spain. PBMCs, B-cell-depleted T cells, or T cells provided the cDNA or gDNA that made up the material.

In the original processing: Amplification of reference gene primers provided the estimated nucleated cell counts. TCRdb's table, derived via immunoSEQ multiplex PCR, lists solely in-frame clones and lacks some. V, J and clone size were drawn from that table, and D and trimming were deduced from the DNA. The profile shows around 260,000 clones, 88% of them singletons. The germline CDR1 and CDR2 sequences are SNHLY and FYNNEI. The length of the CDR3 is 16 residues. With 4 bases clipped from V and 2 bases from J, the junction kept 7 bases outside the gene matches. The sample comprised peripheral blood. The chain uses TRBV2 and TRBJ2-2; 7 bases are a match to TRBD1. This TCR derives from a man in his sixties who had recovered from COVID-19. The CDR3: CASSVGDRVNTGELFF. CDR3 sequence (DNA): TGTGCCAGCAGTGTCGGCGACAGGGTTAACACCGGGGAGCTGTTTTTT.